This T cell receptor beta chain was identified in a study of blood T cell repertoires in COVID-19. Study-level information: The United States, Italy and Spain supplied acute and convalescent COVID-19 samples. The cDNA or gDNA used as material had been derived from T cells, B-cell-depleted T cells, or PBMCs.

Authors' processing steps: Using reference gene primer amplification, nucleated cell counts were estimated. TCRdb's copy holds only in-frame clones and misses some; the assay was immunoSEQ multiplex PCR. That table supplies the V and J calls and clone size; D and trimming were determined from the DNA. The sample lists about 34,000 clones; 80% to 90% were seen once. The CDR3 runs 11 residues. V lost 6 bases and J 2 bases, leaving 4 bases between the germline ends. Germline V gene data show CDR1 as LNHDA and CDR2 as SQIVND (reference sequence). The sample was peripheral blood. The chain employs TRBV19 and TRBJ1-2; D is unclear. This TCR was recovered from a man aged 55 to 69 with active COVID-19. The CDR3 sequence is CASSANYGYTF. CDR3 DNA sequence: TGTGCCAGTAGCGCGAACTATGGCTACACCTTC.